A selection of T cell receptor beta chains follows, all from one sample in a study of shared clonotypes between healthy human individuals. The protocol was immunoSEQ multiplex PCR, while the TCRdb copy is restricted to in-frame clones and leaves out a portion. The table lists 2 million to 2.5 million clones, approximately 95% of them singletons. The sample comprised naive CD4+ T cells sorted from blood. The receptors originated from a man aged 18-30 years in good health. The CDR3 runs from the conserved cysteine through the conserved F or W. Fields, in order: D gene, clone size, J gene, V gene, CDR3 protein, CDR3 DNA. The D gene is left open where the match is weak. Clone sizes are given selectively: once, few, many, or a class where the clone is expanded.

>TRBD1|-|TRBJ1-6|TRBV19
CASSIGTGGNSPLHF
TGTGCCAGTAGTATCGGCACAGGGGGCAATTCACCCCTCCACTTT
>-|-|TRBJ1-3|TRBV5-1
CASSLDTGNTIYF
TGCGCCAGCAGCTTGGACACAGGAAACACCATATATTTT
>TRBD1|once|TRBJ1-1|TRBV10-1
CASSDHPTDRATEAFF
TGCGCCAGCAGTGATCACCCTACGGACAGGGCTACTGAAGCTTTCTTT
>-|-|TRBJ2-2|TRBV19
CASSGDFGAYTGELFF
TGTGCCAGTAGTGGTGACTTCGGGGCGTACACCGGGGAGCTGTTTTTT
>TRBD1|-|TRBJ1-2|TRBV5-1
CASSSDGDRGTYGYTF
TGCGCCAGCAGCTCAGACGGGGACAGGGGGACCTATGGCTACACCTTC
>TRBD2|few|TRBJ2-1|TRBV4-3
CASSQTSGITNEQFF
TGCGCCAGCAGCCAGACTAGCGGGATCACGAATGAGCAGTTCTTC
>-|-|TRBJ1-1|TRBV30
CAWSVLWGPTEAFF
TGTGCCTGGAGTGTACTATGGGGGCCCACTGAAGCTTTCTTT
>-|-|TRBJ1-4|TRBV7-2
CASTYRAGLGSTNEKLFF
TGTGCCAGCACTTACCGGGCGGGTTTGGGCTCAACTAATGAAAAACTGTTTTTT
>TRBD2|-|TRBJ2-3|TRBV7-2
CASSLGTSADTQYF
TGTGCCAGCAGCTTGGGGACTAGCGCAGATACGCAGTATTTT
>-|-|TRBJ1-4|TRBV6-5
CASSYSGSTNEKLFF
TGTGCCAGCAGTTACTCAGGGTCAACTAATGAAAAACTGTTTTTT
>-|-|TRBJ1-3|TRBV25-1
CASSRGGGTSGNTIYF
TGTGCCAGCAGTCGAGGGGGGGGAACCTCTGGAAACACCATATATTTT
>-|-|TRBJ2-7|TRBV6-5
CASSYSNLYEQYF
TGTGCCAGCAGTTACTCTAACCTATACGAGCAGTACTTC
>-|-|TRBJ2-1|TRBV11-3
CASSSSDGQDEQFF
TGTGCCAGCAGCTCTTCGGACGGCCAGGATGAGCAGTTCTTC
>-|-|TRBJ2-3|TRBV5-8
CASSARLSTAADTQYF
TGTGCCAGCAGCGCCCGCCTGTCGACGGCCGCAGATACGCAGTATTTT
>TRBD2|-|TRBJ2-4|TRBV28
CASSFPPAAGGPTLAKNIQYF
TGTGCCAGCAGTTTCCCCCCGGCGGCGGGGGGCCCGACCCTAGCCAAAAACATTCAGTACTTC
>TRBD1|few|TRBJ1-6|TRBV6-5
CASSYSWDRDSPLHF
TGTGCCAGCAGTTACTCTTGGGACAGGGATTCACCCCTCCACTTT
>TRBD1|once|TRBJ2-5|TRBV9
CASSVGTGVNVGETQYF
TGTGCCAGCAGCGTAGGGACAGGGGTTAACGTCGGAGAGACCCAGTACTTC
>-|-|TRBJ2-4|TRBV29-1
CSVQTEIAKNIQYF
TGCAGCGTTCAGACAGAAATAGCCAAAAACATTCAGTACTTC
>-|-|TRBJ1-4|TRBV21-1
CASSKAGRPTNEKLFF
TGTGCCAGCAGCAAAGCGGGTAGACCAACTAATGAAAAACTGTTTTTT
>-|-|TRBJ1-4|TRBV9
CASSPTTGWEKLFF
TGTGCCAGCAGCCCAACGACAGGCTGGGAAAAACTGTTTTTT
>TRBD1|-|TRBJ2-7|TRBV5-1
CASRDRGLREQYF
TGCGCCAGCCGGGACAGGGGGCTTCGCGAGCAGTACTTC
>-|-|TRBJ2-1|TRBV2
CASTRDLYNEQFF
TGTGCCAGCACCCGGGACTTATACAATGAGCAGTTCTTC
>TRBD1|once|TRBJ2-7|TRBV28
CASRDRAERYEQYF
TGTGCCAGCAGGGACAGGGCGGAGCGCTACGAGCAGTACTTC
>-|-|TRBJ2-1|TRBV2
CASSVEGLSYNEQFF
TGTGCCAGCAGTGTGGAGGGTCTCTCCTACAATGAGCAGTTCTTC
>TRBD1|once|TRBJ1-4|TRBV5-4
CASTRTGEVEKLFF
TGTGCCAGCACGCGGACAGGGGAGGTTGAAAAACTGTTTTTT
>-|once|TRBJ2-7|TRBV30
CAWTTGAGEQYF
TGTGCCTGGACCACCGGGGCAGGCGAGCAGTACTTC
>TRBD1|few|TRBJ1-6|TRBV9
CASSPGQGQSNSPLHF
TGTGCCAGCAGCCCAGGACAGGGGCAAAGTAATTCACCCCTCCACTTT
>-|-|TRBJ2-1|TRBV4-1
CASSQGGSLPGDYNEQFF
TGCGCCAGCAGCCAAGGGGGATCTCTGCCGGGAGATTACAATGAGCAGTTCTTC
>-|-|TRBJ1-3|TRBV6-1
CASSERTRRDRILQGSGNTIYF
TGTGCCAGCAGTGAACGAACGAGGAGGGATCGAATCCTACAGGGCTCTGGAAACACCATATATTTT
>-|-|TRBJ1-4|TRBV2
CASSEGVTNEKLFF
TGTGCCAGCAGTGAGGGGGTTACTAATGAAAAACTGTTTTTT
>TRBD2|few|TRBJ2-4|TRBV6-6
CASSYGLAVAKNIQYF
TGTGCCAGCAGTTACGGACTAGCGGTAGCCAAAAACATTCAGTACTTC
>TRBD1|once|TRBJ1-4|TRBV18
CASSLSTGVNEKLFF
TGTGCCAGCTCCCTCTCAACAGGGGTTAATGAAAAACTGTTTTTT
>-|-|TRBJ2-1|TRBV11-1
CASSLNYNEQFF
TGTGCCAGCAGTTTAAACTACAATGAGCAGTTCTTC
>TRBD1|-|TRBJ2-6|TRBV5-1
CASRAGTALSGANVLTF
TGCGCCAGCAGGGCCGGGACAGCCCTCTCTGGGGCCAACGTCCTGACTTTC
>-|few|TRBJ2-2|TRBV5-1
CASSVELTGELFF
TGCGCCAGCAGCGTGGAGCTCACCGGGGAGCTGTTTTTT
>-|-|TRBJ1-1|TRBV6-5
CASSYSLQGNTEAFF
TGTGCCAGCAGTTACTCGTTACAGGGGAACACTGAAGCTTTCTTT
>-|once|TRBJ2-3|TRBV7-2
CASSFLPRADTQYF
TGTGCCAGCAGCTTCCTCCCGCGGGCAGATACGCAGTATTTT
>-|-|TRBJ2-5|TRBV7-3
CASSPGNQETQYF
TGTGCCAGCAGCCCCGGGAACCAAGAGACCCAGTACTTC
>TRBD2|-|TRBJ2-3|TRBV5-1
CASTRGLAGGVTDTQYF
TGCGCCAGCACCCGAGGCCTAGCGGGGGGTGTCACAGATACGCAGTATTTT
>-|-|TRBJ2-7|TRBV10-2
CASSESRGVSEQYF
TGCGCCAGCAGTGAGTCGAGGGGGGTAAGCGAGCAGTACTTC
>-|-|TRBJ2-6|TRBV19
CASSIPPKPSSGANVLTF
TGTGCCAGTAGTATACCCCCCAAACCGAGCTCTGGGGCCAACGTCCTGACTTTC
>TRBD1|-|TRBJ2-5|TRBV30
CAWTGGGETQYF
TGTGCCTGGACAGGGGGCGGAGAGACCCAGTACTTC
>TRBD2|-|TRBJ2-7|TRBV11-2
CASSLGGKTYEQYF
TGTGCCAGCAGCTTGGGGGGGAAGACCTACGAGCAGTACTTC
>-|-|TRBJ1-6|TRBV28
CASSLRSYNSPLHF
TGTGCCAGCAGTTTAAGGAGTTATAATTCACCCCTCCACTTT
>TRBD1|-|TRBJ1-6|TRBV4-1
CASSLGTGSSPLHF
TGCGCCAGCAGCCTGGGGACAGGGAGTTCACCCCTCCACTTT
>TRBD1|-|TRBJ2-7|TRBV5-5
CASSRMTGGYEQYF
TGTGCCAGCAGCCGTATGACAGGGGGGTACGAGCAGTACTTC
>-|-|TRBJ1-1|TRBV6-5
CASSYAAGLNTEAFF
TGTGCCAGCAGTTACGCCGCAGGGTTGAACACTGAAGCTTTCTTT
>-|few|TRBJ2-3|TRBV18
CASSPASGTDTQYF
TGTGCCAGCTCCCCTGCTAGTGGCACAGATACGCAGTATTTT